This TCR beta chain is drawn from a study of cytomegalovirus exposure and HLA in healthy donors. In the study overall: As released early, the data held 80 million to 90 million unique TCRs from HLA-typed donors.

CDR1 MNHNY and CDR2 SVGAGI come from the germline V gene (reference sequence). The V and J ends lost 2 bases and 2 bases, in that order; junction bases with no gene match: 6. The CDR3 totals 16 residues. Vbeta (60) and Jbeta (13) primers were used in the PCR. Clones were sequenced by immunoSEQ multiplex PCR, and TCRdb holds only the in-frame ones, with some missing. The sample gives around 140,000 clones, 75% to 80% of which show up once; about 2.4% is in the top ten. Details on this clone: Antigen unknown.

Notes on the study in general: Data from an earlier analysis indicated that most TCR beta V segments were productive either about 87% or about 30% of the time. When analyzed later, the rates of TCR association showed variation by HLA locus, with DRB1 the most and HLA-C the fewest.

The V call is TRBV6-6, the J call TRBJ1-5; 7 bases agree with TRBD1. The TCR was taken from a woman aged 18-29 years in good health and CMV-seropositive. Sequenced sample: PBMCs. The CDR3 spells CASSYPRGGGNQPQHF. In nucleotides, the CDR3 is TGTGCCAGCAGTTACCCCAGAGGGGGCGGCAATCAGCCCCAGCATTTT.